These 11 T cell receptor beta chains share one sample of origin, sequenced in a study of response to subunit inactivated influenza vaccine listed by TCRdb under 2018. The library came from RT-PCR. The sequencer was an Illumina HiSeq 2500. The raw public reads went through TCRdb reprocessing: fastp at Q25, MiXCR clone calling, in-frame beta chains kept. Each record represents a unique CDR3 protein, reported with the most common genes and DNA among its rows. The sample includes about 520,000 distinct CDR3 sequences, with about 25% observed a single time. The ten largest clones take up under 2.5% of the sample. The sample was CD4+ T cells sorted from PBMCs, taken more than 4 days after vaccination. The source of these receptors is a man aged 50-60 years who received an inactivated influenza vaccine. Donor details come from another sample of the same person, matched by shared clones.

This clonotype appeared a few times. The chain has TRBV11-2 and TRBJ2-2; 8 bases match TRBD1. After removal of 4 bases from V and 4 bases from J, the junction contained 23 bases not matched to a gene. The V gene's germline CDR1 is SGHAT and CDR2 FQNNGV. The CDR3 contains 21 residues. Written as DNA, the CDR3 is TGTGCCAGCAGCTCGTCATTAACCGGGACAGGCCCACTTTCTCGCACCGGGGAGCTGTTTTTT. Translation: CASSSSLTGTGPLSRTGELFF. Full variable domain (rest looked up from reference TRBV11-2 and TRBJ2-2): EAGVAQSPRYKIIEKRQSVAFWCNPISGHATLYWYQQILGQGPKLLIQFQNNGVVDDSQLPKDRFSAERLKGVDSTLKIQPAKLEDSAVYLCASSSSLTGTGPLSRTGELFFGEGSRLTVL.

This clonotype was counted at least ten times. The rearrangement links TRBV28 to TRBJ2-7; no reliable D call. CDR3 length: 13 residues. Germline V gene data show CDR1 as MDHEN and CDR2 as SYDVKM. Trimming removed 9 bases from V and 3 bases from J, with 15 bases in between. The DNA of the CDR3 is TGTGCCAGTAGCCAGACACCGAGCTACGAGCAGTACTTC. Its translation: CASSQTPSYEQYF.

The rearrangement joins TRBV6-5 to TRBJ1-4; D is unresolved. V dropped 2 bases and J dropped 10 bases, with 5 bases sitting between them. The CDR3 sequence is 11 residues long. The germline gives CDR1 MNHEY, CDR2 SVGAGI. CDR3 in DNA: TGTGCCAGCAGTTACGACGGAAAACTGTTTTTT. It encodes CASSYDGKLFF.

The chain links TRBV5-1 to TRBJ2-1; D assignment may be TRBD1 or TRBD2 (5 bases each). The CDR3 length is 16 residues. Trimming took 1 base from V and 12 from J, leaving 23 bases between them. Germline V lookup: CDR1 SGHRS, CDR2 YFSETQ. Here the CDR3 reads CASSLTVGTLFNPQFF. The CDR3 nucleotides are TGCGCCAGCAGCTTGACGGTAGGGACCCTCTTCAATCCGCAGTTCTTC. Variable domain in full (rest from reference TRBV5-1 and TRBJ2-1): KAGVTQTPRYLIKTRGQQVTLSCSPISGHRSVSWYQQTPGQGLQFLFEYFSETQRNKGNFPGRFSGRQFSNSRSEMNVSTLELGDSALYLCASSLTVGTLFNPQFFGPGTRLTVL.

This chain uses TRBV20-1 with TRBJ2-3; the match to TRBD2 covers 8 bases. There are 14 residues in the CDR3. The V gene's germline CDR1 is DFQATT and CDR2 SNEGSKA (reference sequence). V shed 7 bases, J shed 4 bases, and the junction held 10 bases outside the gene matches. This chain's CDR3 is CSDQRESRADTQYF. The CDR3 nucleotides are TGCAGTGATCAGCGGGAGTCGAGGGCAGATACGCAGTATTTT.

Only a few counts were recorded for this clonotype. This chain uses TRBV20-1 with TRBJ1-2, with 7 nucleotides matching TRBD1. J lost 5 bases, V lost 7 bases, and 10 bases had no gene match. In germline, CDR1 is DFQATT, CDR2 SNEGSKA (reference sequence). The CDR3 contains 13 residues. CDR3 protein: CSVEMTGYYGYTF. DNA for the CDR3: TGCAGTGTTGAGATGACAGGGTATTATGGCTACACCTTC.

This clonotype has more than one count but fewer than ten. The rearrangement joins TRBV7-9 to TRBJ2-7; 10 bases line up with TRBD1. With V trimmed by 4 bases and J by 2 bases, 8 bases remained unmatched. Germline V gene lookup returns CDR1 SEHNR and CDR2 FQNEAQ (reference sequence). This CDR3 has 16 residues. Here the CDR3 DNA reads TGTGCCAGCAGCTGGCCGGGACAGGGGACCACCTACGAGCAGTACTTC. Translating gives CASSWPGQGTTYEQYF.

The V call is TRBV20-1, the J call TRBJ2-3; 10 positions match TRBD2. After removal of 1 base from V and 3 bases from J, the junction contained 13 bases not matched to a gene. Germline V lookup: CDR1 DFQATT, CDR2 SNEGSKA (reference sequence). This CDR3 has 18 amino acids. CDR3 protein: CSARGGLAGGHGTDTQYF. The CDR3, as DNA: TGCAGTGCTAGAGGGGGATTAGCGGGAGGTCATGGGACAGATACGCAGTATTTT.

The sample holds a few counts of this clonotype. V and J are TRBV20-1 and TRBJ2-5; D gene uncertain. Germline CDR1 is DFQATT and CDR2 is SNEGSKA (reference sequence). The CDR3 loop spans 15 amino acids. V gave up 1 base and J gave up 1 base, with 13 bases separating them. This CDR3 reads CSARVPFQVQETQYF. DNA for the CDR3: TGCAGTGCTAGAGTTCCTTTCCAGGTCCAAGAGACCCAGTACTTC.

This clonotype was seen only once. The V call is TRBV20-1, the J call TRBJ2-3; tentatively, D is TRBD2 (6 bases). CDR3 length equals 14 residues. Germline CDR1 and CDR2: DFQATT and SNEGSKA (reference sequence). The CDR3 reads CTARDSGTTDTQYF. The DNA of the CDR3 is TGCACCGCGAGGGATAGCGGTACTACAGATACGCAGTATTTT.

The chain is built from TRBV5-1 and TRBJ2-2; D might be TRBD1 (6 bases). This CDR3 spans 13 amino acids. The germline V gene has CDR1 SGHRS and CDR2 YFSETQ. Trimming stripped 4 bases from V and 6 bases from J, with 10 bases between. CDR3 DNA: TGCGCCAGCAGCCGTACAGGGCCCGGGGAGCTGTTTTTT. As protein: CASSRTGPGELFF.